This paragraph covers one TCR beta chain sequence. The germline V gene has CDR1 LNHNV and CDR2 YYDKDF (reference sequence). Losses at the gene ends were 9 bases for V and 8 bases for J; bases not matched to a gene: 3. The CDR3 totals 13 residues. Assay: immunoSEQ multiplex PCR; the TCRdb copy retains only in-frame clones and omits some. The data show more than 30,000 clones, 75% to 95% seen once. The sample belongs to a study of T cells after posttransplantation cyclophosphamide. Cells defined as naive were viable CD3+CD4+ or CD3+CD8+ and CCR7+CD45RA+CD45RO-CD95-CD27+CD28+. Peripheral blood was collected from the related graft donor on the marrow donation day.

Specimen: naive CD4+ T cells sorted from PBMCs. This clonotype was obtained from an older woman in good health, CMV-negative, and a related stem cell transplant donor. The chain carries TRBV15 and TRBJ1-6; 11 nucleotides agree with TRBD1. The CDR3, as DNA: TGTGCCACTGCGGGACAGGGGGATTCACCCCTCCACTTT. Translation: CATAGQGDSPLHF.